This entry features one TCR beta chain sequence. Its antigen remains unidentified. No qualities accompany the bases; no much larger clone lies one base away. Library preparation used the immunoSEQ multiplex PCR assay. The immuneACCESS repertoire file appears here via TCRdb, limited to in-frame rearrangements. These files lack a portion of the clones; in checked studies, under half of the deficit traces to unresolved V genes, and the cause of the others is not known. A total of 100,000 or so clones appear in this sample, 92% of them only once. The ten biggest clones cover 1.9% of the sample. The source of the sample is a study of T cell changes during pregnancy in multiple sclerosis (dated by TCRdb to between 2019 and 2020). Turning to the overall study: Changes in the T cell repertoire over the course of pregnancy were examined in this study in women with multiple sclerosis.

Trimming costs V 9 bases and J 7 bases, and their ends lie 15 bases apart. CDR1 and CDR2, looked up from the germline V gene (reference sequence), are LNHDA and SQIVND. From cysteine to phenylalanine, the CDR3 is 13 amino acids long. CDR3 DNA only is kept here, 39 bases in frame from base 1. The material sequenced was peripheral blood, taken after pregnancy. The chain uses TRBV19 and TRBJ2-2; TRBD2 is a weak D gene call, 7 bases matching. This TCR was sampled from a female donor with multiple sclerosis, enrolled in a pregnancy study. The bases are TGTGCCAGCGAGAAGGGGGGGATCGGGGAGCTGTTTTTT. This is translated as CASEKGGIGELFF.